One sample yielded the 22 T cell receptor beta chains listed below, sequenced in a study of blood T cell repertoires in COVID-19. Assay: immunoSEQ multiplex PCR; the TCRdb copy retains only in-frame clones and omits some. Of roughly 150,000 clones listed, 80% to 90% are singletons. The sequencing sample was made of peripheral blood. The origin of the receptors is a woman older than 75 with acute or convalescent COVID-19.

The genes are TRBV20-1 and TRBJ2-7; 8 bases align to TRBD2. V shed 3 bases and J 3 bases; nucleotides not matched to a gene: 1. Looked up from germline, CDR1 is DFQATT and CDR2 is SNEGSKA (reference sequence). The CDR3 is 12 amino acids. This chain's CDR3 is CSASLAGYEQYF. The DNA for the CDR3 is TGCAGTGCTAGTCTAGCGGGCTACGAGCAGTACTTC.

This chain connects TRBV18 to TRBJ2-2; weak D call: TRBD2 (6 bases). This CDR3 is built from 16 residues. V lost 1 base, J lost 4 bases, and 13 bases lay in between. From germline, CDR1 is KGHSH and CDR2 LQKENI. In DNA form, the CDR3 reads TGTGCCAGCTCACCACAGCTGCGGGGCGTCACCGGGGAGCTGTTTTTT. This translates into CASSPQLRGVTGELFF. Full variable domain (outside the CDR3, taken from reference TRBV18 and TRBJ2-2): NAGVMQNPRHLVRRRGQEARLRCSPMKGHSHVYWYRQLPEEGLKFMVYLQKENIIDESGMPKERFSAEFPKEGPSILRIQQVVRGDSAAYFCASSPQLRGVTGELFFGEGSRLTVL.

This clone has only a few counts. This sequence joins TRBV30 and TRBJ1-2; 10 bases match TRBD1. Germline V CDR1 and CDR2: GTSNPN, SVGIG (reference sequence). This CDR3 has 13 amino acids. CDR3 coding DNA: TGTGCTGGAGACAGGGGGCAAGGCTATGGCTACACCTTC. It codes for CAGDRGQGYGYTF.

This clone was detected only once. The chain uses TRBV29-1 and TRBJ1-3; D may be TRBD1 (6 bases). Trimming cost V 2 bases and J 0 bases, with 8 bases left between them. The CDR3 loop spans 14 amino acids. The germline V gene has CDR1 SQVTM and CDR2 ANQGSEA. CDR3 residues: CSVETGFSGNTIYF. CDR3 in DNA: TGCAGCGTTGAAACAGGGTTCTCTGGAAACACCATATATTTT.

This sequence joins TRBV7-6 and TRBJ2-2, with D tentatively TRBD2 (5 bases). V dropped 2 bases and J dropped 3 bases, with 16 bases sitting between them. Germline V gene sequence: CDR1 SGHVS, CDR2 FNYEAQ. This CDR3 has 17 residues. The CDR3: CASSLLSSRVYTGELFF. The CDR3 DNA follows: TGTGCCAGCAGCTTACTATCTTCGCGGGTTTACACCGGGGAGCTGTTTTTT.

The rearrangement joins TRBV2 to TRBJ2-1; 8 positions agree with TRBD1. The V and J ends lost 2 bases and 4 bases, in that order; junction bases with no gene match: 4. The CDR3 runs 15 residues. The germline V gene has CDR1 SNHLY and CDR2 FYNNEI. In DNA form, the CDR3 reads TGTGCCAGCAGTGAACAGACAGGGGTTTACAATGAGCAGTTCTTC. The encoded protein is CASSEQTGVYNEQFF.

Comment on this clone: At the DNA level, this CDR3 is encoded by other sequences in the same sample as well. CDR3 loop: CASSQVSTEAFF. The CDR3 DNA reads TGTGCCAGCAGCCAAGTTTCAACTGAAGCTTTCTTT. The V call is TRBV3-1 (or the pseudogene TRBV3-2), the J call TRBJ1-1; D gene ambiguous. The CDR3 is 12 amino acids. CDR1 LGHDT and CDR2 YNNKEL come from the germline V gene (reference sequence). Trimming shortened V by 1 base and J by 5 bases, and 5 bases separated the two germline ends.

This chain links TRBV7-7 with TRBJ2-5; TRBD1 agrees at 8 bases. With V trimmed by 5 bases and J by 1 base, 12 bases remained unmatched. Looked up from germline, CDR1 is SSHAT and CDR2 is FNYEAQ (reference sequence). CDR3 length equals 17 residues. The CDR3 DNA follows: TGTGCCAGCAGCGCAAATTACGGGACAGGCCGCCAAGAGACCCAGTACTTC. It is translated as CASSANYGTGRQETQYF.

Comments on this clone: The same CDR3 arises from other DNA sequences in this sample as well. The rearrangement links TRBV5-6 to TRBJ1-2; D call uncertain. The length of the CDR3 is 12 residues. V was shortened by 4 bases and J by 8 bases, with 12 bases between the two germline ends. In germline, CDR1 is SGHDT, CDR2 YYEEEE. In DNA, the CDR3 is TGTGCCAGCAGCCGGACGGGGAGGGGCTACACCTTC. Amino acid sequence: CASSRTGRGYTF.

This chain joins TRBV7-9 and TRBJ2-5, with 9 bases lining up with TRBD1. The ends lost 0 bases at V and 4 bases at J; junction bases unmatched: 9. The V gene's germline CDR1 is SEHNR and CDR2 FQNEAQ (reference sequence). This CDR3 comprises 17 residues. The CDR3 coding sequence is TGTGCCAGCAGCTTAGCGTGGGGACAGGGAAGAACAGAGACCCAGTACTTC. It translates to CASSLAWGQGRTETQYF.

This clone was seen once. The J gene is TRBJ2-7, the V gene TRBV4-3; 12 nucleotides agree with TRBD2. This CDR3 is built from 15 residues. V shed 2 bases, J shed 3 bases, and the junction held 2 bases outside the gene matches. The germline gives CDR1 LGHNA, CDR2 YSLEER. The DNA for the CDR3 is TGCGCCAGCAGCCAACTAGCGGGAGGGGGCTACGAGCAGTACTTC. Its protein is CASSQLAGGGYEQYF.

The chain couples TRBV19 to TRBJ1-2, with D possibly TRBD1 on 6 matching bases. Germline V gene data show CDR1 as LNHDA and CDR2 as SQIVND (reference sequence). Trimming removed 3 bases at V and 4 bases at J, with 21 bases between. The CDR3 has 17 amino acids. The CDR3 nucleotides read TGTGCCAGTAGTATTCACGACAGGTCCCGCCCGGGCTATGGCTACACCTTC. Translating it yields CASSIHDRSRPGYGYTF.

The chain is built from TRBV5-5 and TRBJ1-1, with 12 bases aligning to TRBD1. The germline V gene has CDR1 SGHKS and CDR2 YYEKEE (reference sequence). The CDR3 contains 15 residues. V lost 4 bases to trimming and J lost 6 bases; unmatched junction nucleotides: 7. The CDR3 spells CASSPGTGGDSEAFF. CDR3 in DNA: TGTGCCAGCAGCCCCGGGACAGGGGGCGATTCTGAAGCTTTCTTT.

J is TRBJ2-5 and V is TRBV5-4; 7 bases line up with TRBD1. CDR1 is SGHNT, CDR2 YYREEE, per germline (reference sequence). Trimming took 3 bases from V and 3 from J; bases not matched to a gene: 5. The CDR3 consists of 14 residues. CDR3 residues: CASSSVGTEETQYF. DNA of the CDR3: TGTGCCAGCAGCTCCGTCGGGACAGAAGAGACCCAGTACTTC.

A single count supports this clone. The chain combines TRBV6-5 with TRBJ1-2; no definite D call. The V end lost 6 bases, the J end lost 0 bases, and 14 bases lay between the germline ends. CDR3 length: 15 residues. Germline assignment: CDR1 MNHEY and CDR2 SVGAGI. In DNA, the CDR3 is TGTGCCAGCAGCCCCCGGCTCGGAGCTAACTATGGCTACACCTTC. Amino acids: CASSPRLGANYGYTF.

J is TRBJ1-1 and V is TRBV29-1; D remains unclear. V lost 8 bases, J lost 0 bases, and 7 bases lay in between. Germline V gives CDR1 SQVTM, CDR2 ANQGSEA. The CDR3 runs 11 residues. CDR3 loop: CSLTVNTEAFF. The CDR3 bases are TGCAGCCTCACGGTGAACACTGAAGCTTTCTTT.

This clone was counted between two and nine times. The chain has TRBV19 and TRBJ2-5; maybe TRBD1 (5 bases). V lost 4 bases and J 5 bases, leaving 14 bases between the germline ends. This CDR3 has 14 residues. The V gene's germline CDR1 is LNHDA and CDR2 SQIVND (reference sequence). For the CDR3, the DNA is TGTGCCAGTAGTAAGGCAGGGTCTGTGGAGACCCAGTACTTC. Its translation: CASSKAGSVETQYF.

The chain employs TRBV12-5 and TRBJ1-2; D perhaps matches TRBD1 (5 bases). The length of the CDR3 is 14 residues. Trimming cost V 4 bases and J 4 bases, with 13 bases left between them. Germline V gene data show CDR1 as LGHNT and CDR2 as FRNRAP. The CDR3 sequence is CASGSSGRAYGYTF. CDR3 nucleotide sequence: TGTGCTAGTGGTTCTTCGGGCAGGGCCTATGGCTACACCTTC.

The chain couples TRBV25-1 to TRBJ1-6; 8 bases line up with TRBD1. J was trimmed by 7 bases and V by 3 bases; bases with no gene match: 11. The germline V gene encodes CDR1 MGHDK and CDR2 SYGVNS. The CDR3 loop spans 17 amino acids. The CDR3 region has the DNA TGTGCCAGCAGTGAGGTATCAGACAGGGGAAGGAATTCACCCCTCCACTTT. Protein product: CASSEVSDRGRNSPLHF.

V is TRBV7-3 and J is TRBJ2-5; the D gene is possibly TRBD1 (6 bases). Trimming stripped 5 bases from V and 2 bases from J, with 12 bases between. This CDR3 is 14 amino acids long. The germline V gene has CDR1 SGHTA and CDR2 FQGTGA. The CDR3 sequence: CASSLGQGQETQYF. CDR3 nucleotide sequence: TGTGCCAGCAGCCTCGGTCAGGGGCAAGAGACCCAGTACTTC. The full variable domain, completed using reference TRBV7-3 and TRBJ2-5, is GAGVSQTPSNKVTEKGKYVELRCDPISGHTALYWYRQSLGQGPEFLIYFQGTGAADDSGLPNDRFFAVRPEGSVSTLKIQRTERGDSAVYLCASSLGQGQETQYFGPGTRLLVL.

The genes are TRBV7-2 and TRBJ2-3; 11 nucleotides align to TRBD2. Germline CDR1 is SGHTA and CDR2 is FQGNSA. This CDR3 region has 15 residues. The V and J ends lost 4 bases and 0 bases, in that order; junction bases with no gene match: 0. CDR3 coding DNA: TGTGCCAGCAGCTGGACTAGCGGGAGCACAGATACGCAGTATTTT. Translated: CASSWTSGSTDTQYF.

The genes are TRBV30 and TRBJ2-3; 10 nucleotides agree with TRBD2. Losses at the gene ends were 0 bases for V and 1 base for J; bases not matched to a gene: 4. From germline, CDR1 is GTSNPN and CDR2 SVGIG (reference sequence). This CDR3 is 16 amino acids long. The CDR3 DNA sequence: TGTGCCTGGAGTGTAGACGGGACTAGCGGCACAGATACGCAGTATTTT. It codes for CAWSVDGTSGTDTQYF.